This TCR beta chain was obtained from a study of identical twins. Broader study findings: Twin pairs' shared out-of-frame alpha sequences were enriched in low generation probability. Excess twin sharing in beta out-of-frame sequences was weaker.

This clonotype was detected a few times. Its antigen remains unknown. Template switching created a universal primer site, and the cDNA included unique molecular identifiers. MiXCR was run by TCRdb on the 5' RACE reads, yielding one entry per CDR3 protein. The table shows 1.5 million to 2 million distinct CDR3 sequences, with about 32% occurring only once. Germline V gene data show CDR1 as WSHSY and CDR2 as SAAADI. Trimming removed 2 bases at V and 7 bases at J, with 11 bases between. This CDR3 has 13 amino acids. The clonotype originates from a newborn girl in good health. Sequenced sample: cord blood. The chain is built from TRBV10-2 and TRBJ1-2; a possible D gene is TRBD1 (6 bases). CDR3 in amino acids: CASSEVGGAGYTF. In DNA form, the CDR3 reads TGCGCCAGCAGTGAGGTGGGGGGGGCTGGCTACACCTTC.